Sequencing of this TCR beta chain was carried out in a study of blood T cell repertoires in COVID-19. At the level of the study: Acute and convalescent COVID-19 samples came from the United States, Italy and Spain. The cDNA or gDNA used as material had been derived from T cells, B-cell-depleted T cells, or PBMCs.

This CDR3 has 15 residues. V shed 0 bases and J shed 0 bases, with 3 bases lying between them. Germline lookup yields CDR1 MNHEY and CDR2 SVGEGT. Per the study methods: Researchers report that nucleated cell counts were estimated from reference gene primer amplification. Only in-frame clones appear in the TCRdb table, and some are missing; sequencing was by immunoSEQ multiplex PCR. That table is the source of V, J and clone size, and D and trimming were worked out from the DNA. The repertoire holds some 150,000 clones, with around 84% as singletons. The sequence was obtained from a man aged 65 to 79 with acute or convalescent COVID-19. The sample taken for sequencing was peripheral blood. J is TRBJ2-6 and V is TRBV6-2 or TRBV6-3; D call uncertain. The CDR3 reads CASSYSASGANVLTF. The CDR3 DNA sequence: TGTGCCAGCAGTTACTCGGCCTCTGGGGCCAACGTCCTGACTTTC.